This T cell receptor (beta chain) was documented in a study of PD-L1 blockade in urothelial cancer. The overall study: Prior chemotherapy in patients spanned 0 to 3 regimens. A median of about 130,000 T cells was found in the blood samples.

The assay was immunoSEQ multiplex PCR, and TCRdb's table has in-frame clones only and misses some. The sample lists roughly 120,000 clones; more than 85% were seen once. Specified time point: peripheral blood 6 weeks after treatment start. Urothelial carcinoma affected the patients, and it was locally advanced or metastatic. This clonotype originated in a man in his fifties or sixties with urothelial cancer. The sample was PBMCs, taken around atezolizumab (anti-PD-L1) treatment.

CDR3 bases: TGCGCCAGCAGCCAAGGACTCCTCACAGATACGCAGTATTTT. Protein sequence: CASSQGLLTDTQYF. V usage is TRBV4-1 and J usage is TRBJ2-3; no definite D call. The CDR3 length is 14 residues. V was shortened by 1 base and J by 2 bases, with 7 bases between the two germline ends. Germline loops: CDR1 MGHRA, CDR2 YSYEKL.